This T cell receptor (beta chain) originates from a study of T-cell memory formation after mild COVID-19. Study-wide context: In these data, TCR clusters were largely donor specific.

A single record per CDR3 protein comes from TCRdb applying MiXCR to the 5' RACE reads. Of about 350,000 distinct CDR3 sequences in the sample, 12% to 15% were seen once. The germline V and J ends were trimmed by 5 bases and 3 bases, with 23 bases remaining between them. Germline V gene sequence: CDR1 SSHAT, CDR2 FNYEAQ (reference sequence). The CDR3 is 17 residues long. There are a few counts of this clonotype. The chain combines TRBV7-7 with TRBJ2-7; D is undetermined. This receptor was obtained from a man aged 18 to 30 who had mild COVID-19 (a few samples of this study predate the infection). Cell type and time point are not known. Sequenced: PBMCs or a T cell subset sorted from them (not recorded which). The CDR3 here is CASSPHQVPPGLYEQYF. The CDR3 DNA reads TGTGCCAGCAGCCCGCACCAAGTCCCCCCCGGGCTCTACGAGCAGTACTTC.